A selection of T cell receptor beta chains follows, all from one sample in a study of Tregs in tolerant kidney transplant recipients. Measured with immunoSEQ multiplex PCR; TCRdb has only the in-frame clones, and not every one. This table has nearly 15,000 clones, around four fifths appearing once. The sample was Tregs from blood, taken before the transplant. Every receptor here comes from a human donor who received a combined kidney and bone marrow transplant. Both conserved end residues are part of each CDR3. A D gene is named only where the DNA matches it firmly. Some rows have no size entry. The others give once, few or many, or a class for an expanded clone.

TRBV6-1	TRBD2	TRBJ2-3	.	TGTGCCAGCAGTGAACTAGCGGGGGGCGGGGATACGCAGTATTTT	CASSELAGGGDTQYF
TRBV19	.	TRBJ2-3	.	TGTGCCAGTAGATCGTCGGGGACTAGCACAGATACGCAGTATTTT	CASRSSGTSTDTQYF
TRBV9	.	TRBJ1-1	.	TGTGCCAGCAGCGTAGGCCTACGGTGG	CASSVGLRW
TRBV5-1	TRBD1	TRBJ2-2	once	TGCGCCAGCAGCTCCGCCGGGACAGGGGGATTGTTTACCGGGGAGCTGTTTTTT	CASSSAGTGGLFTGELFF
TRBV27	TRBD2	TRBJ2-4	.	TGTGCCAGCAGTTTATTGGCGGGAGGGCCGCCTGTAGCCAAAAACATTCAGTACTTC	CASSLLAGGPPVAKNIQYF
TRBV25-1	TRBD1	TRBJ2-1	.	TGTGCCAGCAGTGTAAATCCGGGACAGGGGGCCGGTGAGCAGTTCTTC	CASSVNPGQGAGEQFF
TRBV28	TRBD1	TRBJ1-5	.	TGTGCCAGCAGTGCCGGGACAGGTCATCAGCCCCAGCATTTT	CASSAGTGHQPQHF
TRBV6-5	.	TRBJ1-5	.	TGTGCCAGCAGTTACTGGCAGAATCAGCCCCAGCATTTT	CASSYWQNQPQHF
TRBV6-6	.	TRBJ2-2	.	TGTGCCAGCAGCCCCACTAGGGGGATCGGGGAGCTGTTTTTT	CASSPTRGIGELFF
TRBV7-2	.	TRBJ1-1	.	TGTGCCAGCAGCTTAGTTAACAGGCCGCCTGAAGCTTTCTTT	CASSLVNRPPEAFF
TRBV28	.	TRBJ2-5	.	TGTGCCAGCAGTTTGCCTAGCGACCGGGCCTTCGTGGAGACCCAGTACTTC	CASSLPSDRAFVETQYF
TRBV11-3	.	TRBJ1-1	.	TGTGCCAGCAGCTTCGGGGGTAGGACTGAAGCTTTCTTT	CASSFGGRTEAFF
TRBV28	TRBD2	TRBJ2-1	.	TGTGCCAGCAGTCCCGCACTTGGCGGGGGAAACAATGAGCAGTTCTTC	CASSPALGGGNNEQFF
TRBV28	.	TRBJ1-1	.	TGTGCCAGCAGTTTCGGCCCCGGGGGGAACACTGAAGCTTTCTTT	CASSFGPGGNTEAFF
TRBV7-6	.	TRBJ2-3	.	TGTGCCAGCAGCTTAACGGGCACAGATACGCAGTATTTT	CASSLTGTDTQYF
TRBV25-1	TRBD2	TRBJ2-5	.	TGTGCCAGCAGTGGTAGCGGGAGAAGTGAGACCCAGTACTTC	CASSGSGRSETQYF
TRBV9	.	TRBJ2-4	.	TGTGCCAGCAGCGTAGGGGAGGGGGGGCCTCTGTACATTCAGTACTTC	CASSVGEGGPLYIQYF
TRBV9	.	TRBJ2-1	.	TGTGCCAGCAGCGCACAGGGATGTGAGCAGTTCTTC	CASSAQGCEQFF
TRBV18	.	TRBJ1-4	.	TGTGCCAGCTCACCAACTGCCTTGAGTGAAAAACTGTTTTTT	CASSPTALSEKLFF
TRBV7-2	.	TRBJ1-2	few	TGTGCCAGCAGCTTCACATATGGCTACACCTTC	CASSFTYGYTF
TRBV5-4	.	TRBJ1-2	.	TGTGCCAGCAGCTTGGGTTGGGCAGGTGCGGGCTATGGCTACACCTTC	CASSLGWAGAGYGYTF
TRBV6-6	TRBD2	TRBJ2-3	.	TGTGCCAGCAGTTACCCGCTAGGACTAGCGACAGATACGCAGTATTTT	CASSYPLGLATDTQYF
TRBV30	TRBD1	TRBJ2-1	.	TGTGCCTCCCACTTGACAGGGGGATGGTACAATGAGCAGTTCTTC	CASHLTGGWYNEQFF
TRBV6-5	.	TRBJ1-2	.	TGTGCCAGCAGCCAGGACAGTCTTGGGGGCTACACCTTC	CASSQDSLGGYTF
TRBV7-2	.	TRBJ1-2	.	TGTGCCAGCAGCTTAAACCAACAGGGTCGGCACTATGGCTACACCTTC	CASSLNQQGRHYGYTF
TRBV11-3	.	TRBJ2-2	.	TGTGCCAGCAGCCCCGCGGAGGGATTTGTAGGGTCCAACACCGGGGAGCTGTTTTTT	CASSPAEGFVGSNTGELFF
TRBV29-1	.	TRBJ2-5	.	TGCAGCGTTGGAGGAAAGGGCTGGCGGGCAGAGACCCAGTACTTC	CSVGGKGWRAETQYF
TRBV11-2	.	TRBJ2-2	.	TGTGCCAGCAGCTTAGTAGCCGGGGAGCTGTTTTTT	CASSLVAGELFF
TRBV6-7	.	TRBJ2-5	.	TGTGCCATCGGAGGGCTCCGACCGAAGCCCGCCCAGTACTTC	CAIGGLRPKPAQYF
TRBV5-4	TRBD2	TRBJ2-1	.	TGTGCCAGCAGCTTCCCGACTAGCGGGAGGGCGGGGGAGCAGTTCTTC	CASSFPTSGRAGEQFF
TRBV28	TRBD1	TRBJ2-5	few	TGTGCCAGCAGTTCCCGGGACAGGGTAGTCGGGGAGACCCAGTACTTC	CASSSRDRVVGETQYF
TRBV7-5	.	TRBJ2-1	.	TGTGTCAGAAGCTTAGCTAGGGGTAATGAGCAGTTCTTC	CVRSLARGNEQFF
TRBV5-3	TRBD2	TRBJ2-1	.	TGTGCCAGAACCAAGGACGGGGGGGATGAGCAGTTCTTC	CARTKDGGDEQFF
TRBV27	.	TRBJ2-5	.	TGTGCCAGCAGTTTAAAGAGGGCTTGGGAGACCCAGTACTTC	CASSLKRAWETQYF
TRBV28	.	TRBJ1-1	.	TGTGCCAGCAGTTTATGGAGTTCTAACACTGAAGCTTTCTTT	CASSLWSSNTEAFF
TRBV5-1	.	TRBJ1-2	.	TGCGCCAGCAGCTTGGGTGGACAAGGGAACTATGGCTACACCTTC	CASSLGGQGNYGYTF
TRBV9	TRBD1	TRBJ1-1	few	TGTGCCAGCAGCCGGGACAGGAACACTGAAGCTTTCTTT	CASSRDRNTEAFF
TRBV5-1	.	TRBJ2-5	.	TGCGCCAGCAGCTTGGGGCGGTTAATAGAGACCCAGTACTTC	CASSLGRLIETQYF
TRBV5-1	.	TRBJ2-1	.	TGCGCCAGCAGCGGAGGGGGACAGATTAATGAGCAGTTCTTC	CASSGGGQINEQFF
TRBV14	.	TRBJ2-7	.	TGTGCCAGCAGCCAAGTTCAAAACTCCTACGAGCAGTACTTC	CASSQVQNSYEQYF
TRBV15	.	TRBJ1-4	.	TGTGCCACCCTGGCAGCGGGCACGACTAATGAAAAACTGTTTTTT	CATLAAGTTNEKLFF
TRBV18	.	TRBJ2-5	.	TGTGCCAGCTCACCCGTGGGGGCGAGAGAGACCCAGTACTTC	CASSPVGARETQYF
TRBV10-2	TRBD2	TRBJ2-1	.	TGCGCCAGCAGGGGGGGGGCCTACAATGAGCAGTTCTTC	CASRGGAYNEQFF
TRBV2	.	TRBJ1-2	few	TGTGCCAGCAGTGAATTGACAAATTATGGCTACACCTTC	CASSELTNYGYTF
TRBV27	TRBD2	TRBJ2-1	.	TGTGCCAGCAGTTTTAGAGGGACGGGACTAGCGGGGTTACTCGACAATGAGCAGTTCTTC	CASSFRGTGLAGLLDNEQFF
TRBV7-8	.	TRBJ1-6	.	TGTGCCAGCAGCTTAGTAAGGCCGGGAGGGACCTATAATTCACCCCTCCACTTT	CASSLVRPGGTYNSPLHF
TRBV18	.	TRBJ2-7	.	TGTGCCAGCTCCCAGGGCCCTAGCGAGCAGTACTTC	CASSQGPSEQYF
TRBV6-1	TRBD1	TRBJ1-6	.	TGTGCCAGCAGTGCGACAGGGGGCGCGAGAAATTCACCCCTCCACTTT	CASSATGGARNSPLHF
TRBV7-2	TRBD2	TRBJ2-7	.	TGTGCCAGCAGCTTAGGGACTAGCGGGAACTACGAGCAGTACTTC	CASSLGTSGNYEQYF
TRBV12-2	.	TRBJ1-2	.	TGTGCAAGTCGCCTTGGGGCAGTTGTTGCCGACACCTTC	CASRLGAVVADTF
TRBV10-3	.	TRBJ2-5	.	TGTGCCATCTCGGGCCTGATGGGAGAAGAGACCCAGTACTTC	CAISGLMGEETQYF
TRBV30	.	TRBJ1-1	.	TGTGCCACTCAACGAGGGGGCACTGAAGCTTTCTTT	CATQRGGTEAFF
TRBV30	.	TRBJ1-3	.	TGTGCCTGGAGTTCCACCGGCTCTGGAAACACCATATATTTT	CAWSSTGSGNTIYF
TRBV18	.	TRBJ1-6	.	TGTGCCAGCTCACCACCTAACAACTATAATTCACCCCTCCACTTT	CASSPPNNYNSPLHF
TRBV5-1	TRBD1	TRBJ2-7	few	TGCGCCAGCAGCCAGGGACAGGGGGCGAACGAGCAGTACTTC	CASSQGQGANEQYF
TRBV14	.	TRBJ1-1	.	TGTGCCAGTTCTCGTACAGTGAACACTGAAGCTTTCTTT	CASSRTVNTEAFF
TRBV2	TRBD1	TRBJ2-1	.	TGTGCCAGCGGACTGGACAGGTACAATGAGCAGTTCTTC	CASGLDRYNEQFF